The clone carrying this TCR beta chain was recorded a few times. Its target is not known. PCR involved 60 Vbeta and 13 Jbeta primers. Clones were sequenced by immunoSEQ multiplex PCR, and TCRdb holds only the in-frame ones, with some missing. There are over 150,000 clones in the sample; more than 75% occur only once, and about 0.98% lies in the top ten. The data originate from a study of cytomegalovirus exposure and HLA in healthy donors. Study-level results: Most CMV-associated TCR beta chains appeared HLA-restricted in a later analysis. Reports indicated that the classifier achieved high specificity and sensitivity in diagnosing cytomegalovirus status. Later analysis identified a missense DCLRE1C variant that was linked to TCR beta V- and J-gene trimming.

The CDR3 consists of 14 residues. V was shortened by 4 bases and J by 5 bases, with 15 bases between the two germline ends. The germline V gene encodes CDR1 SGHNT and CDR2 YYREEE (reference sequence). This rearrangement joins TRBV5-4 to TRBJ2-5; D is possibly TRBD2 (6 bases). Sequenced sample: PBMCs. The TCR comes from a girl aged 2 to 9 in good health and CMV-seropositive. The CDR3 protein is CASSPEGLSETQYF. The CDR3 region has the DNA TGTGCCAGCAGCCCGGAGGGCTTGAGTGAGACCCAGTACTTC.